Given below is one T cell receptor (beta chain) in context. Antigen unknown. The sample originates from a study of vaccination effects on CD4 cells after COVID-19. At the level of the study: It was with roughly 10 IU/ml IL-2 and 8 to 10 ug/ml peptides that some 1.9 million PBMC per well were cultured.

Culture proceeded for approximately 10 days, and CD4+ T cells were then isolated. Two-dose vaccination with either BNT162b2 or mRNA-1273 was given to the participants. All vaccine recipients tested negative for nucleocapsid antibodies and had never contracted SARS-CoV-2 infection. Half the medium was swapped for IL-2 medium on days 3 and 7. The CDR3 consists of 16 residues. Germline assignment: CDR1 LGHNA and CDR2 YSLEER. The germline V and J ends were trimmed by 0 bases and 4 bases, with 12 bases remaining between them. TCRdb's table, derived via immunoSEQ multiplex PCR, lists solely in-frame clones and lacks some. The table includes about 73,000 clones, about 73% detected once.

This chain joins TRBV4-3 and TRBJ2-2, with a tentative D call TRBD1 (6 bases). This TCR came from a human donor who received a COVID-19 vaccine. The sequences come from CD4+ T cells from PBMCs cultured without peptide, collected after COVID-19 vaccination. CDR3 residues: CASSQDARGGTGELFF. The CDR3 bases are TGCGCCAGCAGCCAAGATGCCAGGGGCGGCACCGGGGAGCTGTTTTTT.